Listed below are T cell receptor beta chains from one sample, sequenced in a study of blood T cell repertoires in COVID-19. Using immunoSEQ multiplex PCR, the repertoire was profiled, and TCRdb retains in-frame clones only, with some absent. The sample shows some 150,000 clones, about 86% of them seen only once. The source material was peripheral blood. These receptors were collected from a woman aged 55-70 years with acute or convalescent COVID-19. Both conserved end residues are part of each CDR3. Each record gives: J gene, D gene, clone size, V gene, CDR3 DNA, CDR3 protein. The D gene is left open where the match is weak. Rows may omit the clone size; those that give it use once, few, many or a size class.

j_gene: TRBJ2-5; d_gene: .; abundance: .; v_gene: TRBV4-1; CDR3nt: TGCGCCAGCCAATCCCGCCTCGGGGAGACCCAGTACTTC; CDR3aa: CASQSRLGETQYF
j_gene: TRBJ2-3; d_gene: .; abundance: .; v_gene: TRBV3-1/TRBV3-2; CDR3nt: TGTGCCAGCAGCCCCCGGGGGGCCGGCGCAGATACGCAGTATTTT; CDR3aa: CASSPRGAGADTQYF
j_gene: TRBJ2-7; d_gene: TRBD2; abundance: .; v_gene: TRBV2; CDR3nt: TGTGCCAGCAGTGAAGAATCCCTAGCGGGAAGCTCCTACGAGCAGTACTTC; CDR3aa: CASSEESLAGSSYEQYF
j_gene: TRBJ2-2; d_gene: TRBD1; abundance: few; v_gene: TRBV10-2; CDR3nt: TGCGCCAGCAGCTGGGACAGTGGGGCGGGGGAGCTGTTTTTT; CDR3aa: CASSWDSGAGELFF
j_gene: TRBJ2-7; d_gene: .; abundance: .; v_gene: TRBV4-3; CDR3nt: TGCGCCAGCGCCGTTGGGAAGGGGATCTACGAGCAGTACTTC; CDR3aa: CASAVGKGIYEQYF
j_gene: TRBJ2-7; d_gene: TRBD1; abundance: .; v_gene: TRBV5-4; CDR3nt: TGTGCCAGCAGCTTTCCGGGACAGGGGGCATACGAGCAGTACTTC; CDR3aa: CASSFPGQGAYEQYF
j_gene: TRBJ2-5; d_gene: .; abundance: .; v_gene: TRBV5-1; CDR3nt: TGCGCCAGCAGCTTGGGAGGCCAGCCCCAAGAGACCCAGTACTTC; CDR3aa: CASSLGGQPQETQYF
j_gene: TRBJ1-5; d_gene: TRBD1; abundance: many; v_gene: TRBV5-1; CDR3nt: TGCGCCAGCAGCCCCGGGACAGAGTATCAGCCCCAGCATTTT; CDR3aa: CASSPGTEYQPQHF
j_gene: TRBJ2-7; d_gene: TRBD1; abundance: once; v_gene: TRBV2; CDR3nt: TGTGCCAGCAGTGAAGCCCGGGGACAGGGGTTCCACGAGCAGTACTTC; CDR3aa: CASSEARGQGFHEQYF
j_gene: TRBJ1-1; d_gene: .; abundance: once; v_gene: TRBV9; CDR3nt: TGTGCCAGCAGCACTACCTACGACGGTGAAGCTTTCTTT; CDR3aa: CASSTTYDGEAFF
j_gene: TRBJ2-5; d_gene: TRBD1; abundance: once; v_gene: TRBV5-3; CDR3nt: TGTGCCAGAAGCTCCCCGGGACAGGGGTCGGTGCGGGAGACCCAGTACTTC; CDR3aa: CARSSPGQGSVRETQYF
j_gene: TRBJ1-5; d_gene: .; abundance: .; v_gene: TRBV10-2; CDR3nt: TGCGCCAGCAGTGGTGACAGGTTCAATCAGCCCCAGCATTTT; CDR3aa: CASSGDRFNQPQHF
j_gene: TRBJ2-7; d_gene: TRBD2; abundance: .; v_gene: TRBV11-3; CDR3nt: TGTGCCAGCAGCTTAGTAGCGGGGAGTGCCGAGCAGTACTTC; CDR3aa: CASSLVAGSAEQYF
j_gene: TRBJ1-5; d_gene: TRBD1; abundance: .; v_gene: TRBV5-1; CDR3nt: TGCGCCAGCAGCCCCGGGACAGGGATCAATCAGCCCCAGCATTTT; CDR3aa: CASSPGTGINQPQHF
j_gene: TRBJ2-3; d_gene: .; abundance: .; v_gene: TRBV20-1; CDR3nt: TGCAGTGCTGCTAAGACAGATACGCAGTATTTT; CDR3aa: CSAAKTDTQYF
j_gene: TRBJ1-5; d_gene: TRBD1; abundance: .; v_gene: TRBV28; CDR3nt: TGTGCCAGCCGACAGGGGAATGTCAATCAGCCCCAGCATTTT; CDR3aa: CASRQGNVNQPQHF